This T cell receptor beta chain came from a study of blood T cells in healthy people across ages (dated by TCRdb to the mid-2010s). About the investigation overall: Template switching captured roughly one uniquely barcoded TCR beta cDNA molecule per two T cells in model experiments. The donors were divided into four age groups: young (average 16 years), middle-aged (about 40), aged (around 67) and long-lived (nearly 85). For two donors (one aged 18 to 29 and one aged 80 or older), the study analyzed two additional independent replicas of 1 million unique cDNA reads from the same blood draw. Using deep sequencing normalized with unique cDNA molecular identifiers, the study measured how TCR beta repertoire diversity changes with age. To avoid experimental bias, donors of different ages were spread randomly across the sequencing lanes. The paper as a whole reports these results and caveats: Compared with the aged group, the long-lived group had more naive CD4+ T cells, fewer expanded clones and increased TCR diversity, a pattern suggesting age selection. Donor CMV infection status was unknown, potentially confounding age-related changes in expanded clonotypes. A strong correlation was found between observed TCR beta diversity and the percentage of naive T cells measured by flow cytometry. Because profiling used bulk unsorted PBMCs, naive and antigen-experienced compartments could not be compared conclusively. As age increased, observed TCR beta diversity per million T cells dropped in a roughly linear way, and a significant reduction was already evident by age about 36. Estimates of total diversity from one million sequenced T cells were regarded as lower bounds and underestimates.

The donors were 40 or so Caucasian individuals from Russia, aged 6 to 90 years, who were systemically healthy. Each donor gave about 9.8 milliliters of peripheral blood, drawn into EDTA-treated Vacutainer tubes. Ficoll-Paque density-gradient centrifugation was used to isolate PBMCs, with at least 6.5 million obtained per sample. Trizol reagent was used to extract total RNA from PBMCs, with at least 5.5 micrograms per sample. For every donor, an aliquot of PBMCs went through flow cytometry to measure the percentages of naive CD45RAhigh/CD27high T cells. This clonotype was recorded many times. Its antigen remains unidentified. It has no much larger one-base neighbor in the sample; base qualities were not kept. The library was obtained by 5' RACE. Sequencing was performed on an Illumina HiSeq 2500. A second PCR of about 6 to 11 cycles was performed with a sample-barcoded 5' primer and a J-beta primer mix. Each TCR beta cDNA molecule received a unique molecular identifier from a template-switch 5' adaptor carrying 12 random nucleotides. Each sample yielded at least 2.5 million CDR3-containing paired-end reads. First-strand cDNA synthesis was performed from all RNA using the Mint cDNA synthesis kit, with priming by a TRBC-specific oligonucleotide. After uracil-DNA glycosylase treatment, a first 18-cycle PCR used universal primers M1SS and BC2_uni_R on all cDNA. The authors processed their data as follows. For normalization, 1 million high-quality reads were randomly selected from each sample, with every read carrying a distinct molecular identifier. Instead of being binned into consensus sequences, reads that shared molecular identifiers were thrown out. MiTCR, set to a Q25 quality threshold and the strictest error-elimination algorithm, was used for CDR3 identification, clonotype clustering and error correction. A nonparametric unseen species model with Euler transformation was used to estimate a lower bound on total TCR beta diversity. TCRdb reran the public reads through fastp at Q25 and MiXCR, keeping productive beta chains. Every entry covers one CDR3 protein and lists the most common genes and DNA from its rows. Here the V and J calls rest on TCRdb's processing, not on the authors' analysis. The sample table shows a few hundred thousand distinct CDR3 sequences, and over 45% are seen once. Clones ranked in the top ten supply 45% to 60% of the sample.

Sequencing used blood. The TCR originated in a man aged 55-75 years in good health.

The sequence in DNA is TGTGCCAGCAGCTTAGGTACAGCGCGGGAGACCCAGTACTTC. Translation gives CASSLGTARETQYF. The chain employs TRBV7-6 and TRBJ2-5; the D gene lacks a confident call. The CDR3 has 14 amino acids, counting the end cysteine and phenylalanine. Just the 42-base CDR3 DNA is kept, in frame starting at base 1. V is cut by 1 base and J by 5 bases, and the space between the germline ends is 11 bases. According to the germline V gene, CDR1 reads SGHVS and CDR2 reads FNYEAQ. Supplemented by the reference TRBV7-6 and TRBJ2-5 proteins around the CDR3, the complete variable domain is GAGVSQSPRYKVTKRGQDVALRCDPISGHVSLYWYRQALGQGPEFLTYFNYEAQQDKSGLPNDRFSAERPEGSISTLTIQRTEQRDSAMYRCASSLGTARETQYFGPGTRLLVL.